This T cell receptor (beta chain) is from a study of T cell responses to AZD1222 COVID-19 vaccine. The germline V and J ends were trimmed by 2 bases and 0 bases, with 12 bases remaining between them. Germline V lookup: CDR1 SGHNT, CDR2 YYREEE (reference sequence). There are 17 residues in the CDR3. The assay was immunoSEQ multiplex PCR, and TCRdb's table has in-frame clones only and misses some. The sample lists about 130,000 clones, around nine tenths occurring once. Study-level findings and limits: No repertoire was sampled before or during the peak T cell response, only after it. Spike-specific TCR depth and breadth grew after two AZD1222 doses. Within unmutated variant regions lay the reported targets of nearly half of spike-specific TCRs. Dominant at 160-218 and 743-854, vaccine-associated CD4 TCRs also spanned spike.

Comments on this clone: Antigen unknown.

This sample comprised peripheral blood, obtained on day 0 of AZD1222 vaccination. The V and J genes are TRBV5-4 and TRBJ2-6; D gene uncertain. The receptor comes from an adult in good health. CDR3 sequence (DNA): TGTGCCAGCAGCTTATCTCGACGGAACTCTGGGGCCAACGTCCTGACTTTC. Its translation is CASSLSRRNSGANVLTF.